These 3 T cell receptor beta chains were all obtained from the same sample, sequenced in a study of beta chain features in type 1 diabetes. The entirety of the isolated RNA underwent reverse transcription, so expressed TCRB transcripts were sequenced. Profiled with immunoSEQ multiplex PCR; TCRdb holds only in-frame clones, not every one. Among almost 350,000 clones listed, 8% were seen once. The sequenced sample consisted of central memory CD4+ T cells from blood. The receptor set was obtained from a woman younger than 30 in good health.

In this sample, this clone turned up a few times. The chain joins TRBV2 to TRBJ1-5, with TRBD1 matching 8 bases. With V trimmed by 9 bases and J by 2 bases, 9 bases remained unmatched. Per the germline V gene, CDR1 is SNHLY and CDR2 is FYNNEI. This CDR3 region has 15 residues. CDR3 coding DNA: TGTGCCAGTGTTAAGGACAGGGTCGGCAATCAGCCCCAGCATTTT. It codes for CASVKDRVGNQPQHF.

The chain is built from TRBV27 and TRBJ2-1; 7 nucleotides match TRBD2. Germline V lookup: CDR1 MNHEY, CDR2 SMNVEV (reference sequence). V shed 3 bases, J shed 10 bases, and the junction held 9 bases outside the gene matches. The CDR3 has 14 residues. The CDR3 sequence: CASSFGLLAKEQFF. Here the CDR3 DNA reads TGTGCCAGCAGTTTCGGGTTACTAGCGAAGGAGCAGTTCTTC.

The rearrangement links TRBV5-1 to TRBJ1-1; D gene ambiguous. The CDR3 covers 15 residues. Germline V CDR1 and CDR2: SGHRS, YFSETQ. The V end lost 1 base, the J end lost 0 bases, and 10 bases lay between the germline ends. CDR3 sequence reads: CASSLFAELNTEAFF. In DNA form, the CDR3 reads TGCGCCAGCAGCTTGTTTGCGGAGTTGAACACTGAAGCTTTCTTT.